This is a list of T cell receptor beta chains from one sample in a study of response to subunit inactivated influenza vaccine. TCRdb fed the RT-PCR reads into MiXCR, producing one record per CDR3 protein. Of roughly 700,000 distinct CDR3 sequences in the sample, around a sixth are singletons; the top ten hold around 10%. The sequenced sample was PBMCs from blood, obtained roughly 12 days after vaccination. These receptors all come from a man in his forties or fifties who received an inactivated influenza vaccine. The CDR3 runs from the conserved cysteine through the conserved F or W. The D gene is left open where the match is weak. Some rows mark clone size as missing; the rest say once, few, many or name a class of expanded clone.

D gene | CDR3 length | J gene | V gene | clone size | CDR3 protein | CDR3 DNA
. | 16 | TRBJ1-3 | TRBV3-1 | few | CASSRLQGQGGNTIYF | TGTGCCAGCAGCCGATTACAGGGCCAAGGTGGAAACACCATATATTTT
. | 14 | TRBJ2-2 | TRBV6-2/TRBV6-3 | . | CASNTGAGSGELFF | TGTGCCAGCAATACCGGGGCAGGGTCCGGGGAGCTGTTTTTT
. | 14 | TRBJ2-3 | TRBV5-1 | many | CASSPGTHTDTQYF | TGCGCCAGCAGCCCCGGGACCCACACAGATACGCAGTATTTT
TRBD2 | 14 | TRBJ2-1 | TRBV20-1 | few | CSASERGGVDEQFF | TGCAGTGCTAGTGAGCGGGGGGGCGTGGATGAGCAGTTCTTC
TRBD1 | 15 | TRBJ2-2 | TRBV6-2/TRBV6-3 | few | CASTEGGTGSGELFF | TGTGCCAGCACGGAAGGGGGGACAGGGTCCGGGGAGCTGTTTTTT
TRBD1 | 13 | TRBJ1-6 | TRBV3-1 | . | CASSPNRGHRIHF | TGTGCCAGCAGCCCCAACAGGGGACACCGCATCCACTTT
. | 14 | TRBJ2-5 | TRBV7-9 | few | CASSEPRVQETQYF | TGTGCCAGCAGCGAGCCCAGGGTTCAAGAGACCCAGTACTTC
. | 15 | TRBJ2-1 | TRBV10-3 | few | CAISPGRSSYNEQFF | TGTGCCATCAGTCCTGGGAGGAGCTCCTACAATGAGCAGTTCTTC
TRBD1 | 14 | TRBJ1-1 | TRBV29-1 | few | CSVVPGTVNTEAFF | TGCAGCGTTGTCCCCGGGACAGTCAACACTGAAGCTTTCTTT
. | 13 | TRBJ1-2 | TRBV28 | few | CASSGTGMFGYTF | TGTGCCAGCAGTGGAACAGGGATGTTTGGCTACACCTTC
TRBD2 | 15 | TRBJ2-3 | TRBV27 | . | CASRFEREGTDTQYF | TGTGCCAGCCGTTTCGAGCGGGAGGGGACAGATACGCAGTATTTT
. | 15 | TRBJ2-7 | TRBV29-1 | few | CSVISQARSLYEQYF | TGCAGCGTTATTAGTCAAGCACGGTCCCTCTACGAGCAGTACTTC
. | 14 | TRBJ2-7 | TRBV11-2 | many | CASTRDGLLDEQYF | TGTGCCAGCACCCGGGACGGACTCTTGGACGAGCAGTACTTC
. | 14 | TRBJ2-2 | TRBV28 | few | CASSFPGITGELFF | TGTGCCAGCAGTTTCCCTGGGATCACCGGGGAGCTGTTTTTT
. | 13 | TRBJ2-5 | TRBV28 | . | CASYGSGWETQYF | TGTGCCAGCTATGGGTCGGGATGGGAGACCCAGTACTTC
TRBD1 | 15 | TRBJ2-3 | TRBV7-9 | . | CASSQTGVSTDTQYF | TGTGCCAGCAGCCAAACAGGGGTTAGCACAGATACGCAGTATTTT
TRBD1 | 12 | TRBJ2-3 | TRBV7-2 | few | CASSIPGQTQYF | TGTGCCAGCAGCATTCCGGGACAGACGCAGTATTTT
. | 13 | TRBJ2-3 | TRBV2 | many | CASSEDSTDTQYF | TGTGCCAGCAGTGAGGACAGCACAGATACGCAGTATTTT
. | 16 | TRBJ2-7 | TRBV5-6 | few | CASSFIYGKRAGEQYF | TGTGCCAGCAGCTTTATATATGGCAAAAGGGCTGGCGAGCAGTACTTC
. | 15 | TRBJ2-5 | TRBV7-2 | few | CASSLTRGIQETQYF | TGTGCCAGCAGCCTGACGCGCGGGATCCAAGAGACCCAGTACTTC
. | 11 | TRBJ2-1 | TRBV29-1 | . | CSGVRYNEQFF | TGCAGCGGAGTACGCTACAATGAGCAGTTCTTC
TRBD2 | 16 | TRBJ2-7 | TRBV12-3/TRBV12-4 | few | CASSSPGASGNYEQYF | TGTGCCAGCAGTAGCCCCGGTGCTAGCGGGAACTACGAGCAGTACTTC
. | 12 | TRBJ1-2 | TRBV12-3/TRBV12-4 | many | CASSNQGLGYTF | TGTGCCAGCAGTAATCAGGGGCTTGGCTACACCTTC
TRBD2 | 13 | TRBJ2-1 | TRBV29-1 | . | CSVGRREVDEQFF | TGCAGCGTTGGACGGCGGGAGGTGGATGAGCAGTTCTTC
. | 14 | TRBJ2-6 | TRBV15 | . | CATSRGSGANVLTF | TGTGCCACCAGCAGAGGATCGGGGGCCAACGTCCTGACTTTC
. | 13 | TRBJ2-2 | TRBV20-1 | few | CSARQLYTGELFF | TGCAGTGCTAGACAGTTATACACCGGGGAGCTGTTTTTT
. | 13 | TRBJ2-2 | TRBV12-3/TRBV12-4 | . | CASTQGYTGELFF | TGTGCCAGCACCCAGGGGTACACCGGGGAGCTGTTTTTT
TRBD2 | 14 | TRBJ2-1 | TRBV6-1 | . | CASSSGGTPRGQFF | TGTGCCAGCAGCTCCGGGGGGACTCCCCGGGGGCAGTTCTTC
. | 14 | TRBJ1-1 | TRBV6-2/TRBV6-3 | . | CASSYGQRYTEAFF | TGTGCCAGCAGTTACGGGCAGAGGTACACTGAAGCTTTCTTT
TRBD1 | 17 | TRBJ2-3 | TRBV24-1 | . | CATSDFRGTGPKDTQYF | TGTGCCACCAGTGATTTCCGCGGGACAGGACCCAAAGATACGCAGTATTTT
TRBD2 | 17 | TRBJ2-2 | TRBV10-3 | . | CAISESTSGSHTGELFF | TGTGCCATCAGTGAGTCGACTAGCGGGAGCCACACCGGGGAGCTGTTTTTT
TRBD1 | 17 | TRBJ2-2 | TRBV11-3 | few | CASSSHKTGANTGELFF | TGTGCCAGCAGCTCCCACAAGACAGGGGCGAACACCGGGGAGCTGTTTTTT
. | 14 | TRBJ2-7 | TRBV5-6 | few | CASSKTEWDREQYF | TGTGCCAGCAGCAAAACGGAATGGGATCGCGAGCAGTACTTC
. | 15 | TRBJ2-1 | TRBV25-1 | . | CASGSSRRSYNEQFF | TGTGCCAGCGGGAGTAGCCGACGATCCTACAATGAGCAGTTCTTC
TRBD1 | 12 | TRBJ1-1 | TRBV27 | few | CASSSTGGTAFF | TGTGCCAGCAGTTCTACAGGGGGCACAGCTTTCTTT
. | 14 | TRBJ2-5 | TRBV24-1 | few | CATSEGAEQETQYF | TGTGCCACCAGTGAAGGGGCGGAACAAGAGACCCAGTACTTC
TRBD2 | 13 | TRBJ2-3 | TRBV6-1 | few | CASSGPVTGGEYF | TGTGCCAGCAGTGGCCCCGTTACGGGGGGGGAGTATTTT
. | 11 | TRBJ2-5 | TRBV6-1 | few | CASSIAIQFYF | TGTGCCAGCAGCATCGCAATACAGTTTTACTTC
. | 15 | TRBJ2-1 | TRBV7-2 | . | CASSLPSGLYNEQFF | TGTGCCAGCAGCCTACCGAGCGGGCTCTACAATGAGCAGTTCTTC
. | 14 | TRBJ1-4 | TRBV12-3/TRBV12-4 | few | CASSFGVWNEKLFF | TGTGCCAGCAGTTTCGGGGTATGGAATGAAAAACTGTTTTTT
. | 20 | TRBJ1-3 | TRBV11-2 | . | CASSSRQGRTTAHSGNTIYF | TGTGCCAGCAGTTCAAGGCAGGGACGCACAACGGCCCACTCTGGAAACACCATATATTTT